The present T cell receptor (beta chain) was sequenced within a study of cytomegalovirus exposure and HLA in healthy donors. Profiling relied on immunoSEQ multiplex PCR, and the TCRdb table lists in-frame clones only, not all of them. The profile shows 100,000 to 130,000 clones, approximately 96% of them singletons. In the case of this clone: The antigen remains unidentified.

Study-wide findings and caveats: In vitro work confirmed that a few CMV-associated chains recognize CMV antigens. TCR clusters originating in the first cohort tended to co-occur in the approximately 120 validation repertoires, according to a later analysis. The study listed 164 cytomegalovirus-associated TCR beta chains. Most sequenced TCRs were rare (though some public TCRs occurred in many donors).

This CDR3 is built from 16 residues. Germline lookup yields CDR1 SGHVS and CDR2 FQNEAQ. The V segment lost 3 bases and the J segment 0 bases; nucleotides outside the gene matches: 5. The source material was PBMCs. This clonotype was obtained from a young woman in good health and CMV-seronegative. The chain uses TRBV7-8 and TRBJ2-1; 7 nucleotides align to TRBD1. DNA for the CDR3: TGTGCCAGCAGCTTGTGGGGACAGAGCTCCTACAATGAGCAGTTCTTC. Translated: CASSLWGQSSYNEQFF. The full variable domain, rest sourced from reference TRBV7-8 and TRBJ2-1, is GAGVSQSPRYKVAKRGQDVALRCDPISGHVSLFWYQQALGQGPEFLTYFQNEAQLDKSGLPSDRFFAERPEGSVSTLKIQRTQQEDSAVYLCASSLWGQSSYNEQFFGPGTRLTVL.